Each of the 21 T cell receptor beta chains below was sequenced from the same sample in a study of blood T cell repertoires in COVID-19. This table comes from immunoSEQ multiplex PCR, and its TCRdb copy is limited to in-frame clones, with some not included. The table shows around 260,000 clones, with about 85% occurring only once. The source material was peripheral blood. The receptors stem from a human donor with COVID-19, enrolled during active disease. The donor label of this sample is uncertain.

In this sample, this clone turned up a few times. The CDR3 bases are TGTGCCAGCAGCCCTCCCGGGACTACCAGCGAGCAGTACTTC. Amino acid sequence: CASSPPGTTSEQYF. The V and J genes are TRBV6-2 or TRBV6-3 and TRBJ2-7; 7 positions match TRBD2. The CDR3 is 14 residues long. The germline CDR1 and CDR2 sequences are MNHEY and SVGEGT. Trimming removed 6 bases from V and 6 bases from J; junction bases left unmatched: 11.

The V and J genes are TRBV28 and TRBJ1-1; D remains unclear. Germline V gene sequence: CDR1 MDHEN, CDR2 SYDVKM. The CDR3 length is 16 residues. Trimming cost V 4 bases and J 6 bases, with 21 bases left between them. The CDR3, as DNA: TGTGCCAGCAGTTCCCTTGGTGGAGGGAATGGGGCTGAAGCTTTCTTT. Its translation: CASSSLGGGNGAEAFF.

The chain joins TRBV4-3 to TRBJ1-4; D unresolved. The CDR3 is 13 residues long. V lost 4 bases, J lost 6 bases, and 9 bases lay in between. CDR1 and CDR2 (germline): LGHNA, YSLEER. CDR3 in amino acids: CASSRGGDEKLFF. The CDR3 DNA is TGCGCCAGCAGCCGCGGAGGTGATGAAAAACTGTTTTTT.

The gene calls are TRBV19 and TRBJ2-5, with 7 positions matching TRBD1. Germline values: CDR1 LNHDA, CDR2 SQIVND (reference sequence). The CDR3 spans 14 residues. J was trimmed by 5 bases and V by 4 bases; bases with no gene match: 7. The CDR3 DNA sequence: TGTGCCAGTAGTAATGTTCGGGGACAGGAGACCCAGTACTTC. Protein product: CASSNVRGQETQYF.

The chain recombines TRBV6-5 with TRBJ1-2; 8 nucleotides align to TRBD1. CDR1 and CDR2 from the germline V gene are MNHEY and SVGAGI. The CDR3 length is 13 residues. V lost 6 bases and J lost 8; bases outside the gene matches: 8. The CDR3 protein is CASSVDRAEGYTF. The CDR3 DNA follows: TGTGCCAGCAGCGTGGACAGGGCCGAGGGCTACACCTTC.

The chain joins TRBV27 to TRBJ1-1, with D possibly TRBD1 on 6 matching bases. The germline V and J ends were trimmed by 5 bases and 4 bases, with 11 bases remaining between them. Germline-derived CDR1 and CDR2 are MNHEY and SMNVEV (reference sequence). This CDR3 is built from 13 residues. This CDR3 reads CASSQGYGTEAFF. Written as DNA, the CDR3 is TGTGCCAGCAGTCAGGGGTATGGCACTGAAGCTTTCTTT.

The rearrangement joins TRBV10-3 to TRBJ2-1, with 7 bases matching TRBD2. This CDR3 region has 13 residues. V lost 3 bases to trimming and J lost 9 bases; unmatched junction nucleotides: 5. Germline lookup yields CDR1 ENHRY and CDR2 SYGVKD. In DNA, the CDR3 is TGTGCCATCAGTGACGGCGGGAGCGGTGAGCAGTTCTTC. Translation gives CAISDGGSGEQFF.

The chain uses TRBV5-1 and TRBJ2-2, with D perhaps matching TRBD2 (5 bases). Germline V lookup: CDR1 SGHRS, CDR2 YFSETQ. V was shortened by 6 bases and J by 2 bases, with 11 bases between the two germline ends. The CDR3 extends over 14 amino acids. CDR3 protein: CASKKDYNTGELFF. The CDR3, as DNA: TGCGCCAGCAAAAAAGACTACAACACCGGGGAGCTGTTTTTT.

This clone is a singleton in its sample. The chain recombines TRBV18 with TRBJ2-1; 9 nucleotides align to TRBD2. In germline, CDR1 is KGHSH, CDR2 LQKENI. This CDR3 spans 16 amino acids. The V gene end was trimmed by 4 bases and the J gene end by 2 bases; junction bases not matched to a gene: 6. Written as DNA, the CDR3 is TGTGCCAGCTCACAGCCCGGGACTAGCCCCTACAATGAGCAGTTCTTC. Encoded protein: CASSQPGTSPYNEQFF.

The rearrangement uses TRBV5-1 and TRBJ2-5, with 16 bases aligning to TRBD2. This CDR3 has 16 amino acids. J was trimmed by 5 bases and V by 5 bases; bases with no gene match: 6. Germline loops: CDR1 SGHRS, CDR2 YFSETQ. This CDR3 is CASSRGTSGRVETQYF. CDR3 coding DNA: TGCGCCAGCAGTCGGGGGACTAGCGGGAGGGTGGAGACCCAGTACTTC.

The rearrangement joins TRBV27 to TRBJ1-6; D might be TRBD1 (5 bases). From germline, CDR1 is MNHEY and CDR2 SMNVEV (reference sequence). The CDR3 is 14 residues long. V lost 4 bases, J lost 8 bases, and 12 bases lay in between. The CDR3 DNA follows: TGTGCCAGCAGTTCGCAGGGTATGGATTCACCCCTCCACTTT. Translation gives CASSSQGMDSPLHF.

V gene TRBV24-1 combines with J gene TRBJ2-7; 8 bases agree with TRBD2. V lost 4 bases and J lost 3; bases outside the gene matches: 7. Germline V gene data show CDR1 as KGHDR and CDR2 as SFDVKD. This CDR3 spans 15 amino acids. CDR3 bases: TGTGCCACCAGTGACACCGGGACTAGTAACTACGAGCAGTACTTC. Its translation: CATSDTGTSNYEQYF.

This chain uses TRBV7-3 with TRBJ2-2, with TRBD1 matching over 8 bases. V gave up 5 bases and J gave up 6 bases; unmatched junction bases: 2. The CDR3 has 13 amino acids. Germline CDR1 and CDR2: SGHTA and FQGTGA. The DNA of the CDR3 is TGTGCCAGCAGCCCACAGGGGGCCGGGGAGCTGTTTTTT. The encoded protein is CASSPQGAGELFF.

This chain links TRBV20-1 with TRBJ2-3; TRBD2 agrees at 9 bases. The CDR3 extends over 15 amino acids. V was pared by 3 bases and J by 3 bases, with 7 bases of the junction left unmatched. Germline-derived CDR1 and CDR2 are DFQATT and SNEGSKA (reference sequence). CDR3 protein: CSASRREGLTDTQYF. CDR3 nucleotides: TGCAGTGCTAGTCGGCGGGAGGGCCTAACAGATACGCAGTATTTT.

The chain combines TRBV4-1 with TRBJ1-1, with D maybe TRBD1 (6 bases). V was cut by 4 bases and J by 5 bases, with 17 bases left in between. CDR3 length: 15 residues. Germline CDR1 reads MGHRA; CDR2 reads YSYEKL. The CDR3: CASSPTGRGGTEAFF. CDR3 DNA sequence: TGCGCCAGCAGCCCCACGGGCAGGGGAGGGACTGAAGCTTTCTTT.

The V gene is TRBV29-1, the J gene TRBJ2-3, with D possibly matching TRBD2 (6 bases). The CDR3 is 15 residues long. Germline assignment: CDR1 SQVTM and CDR2 ANQGSEA. V lost 3 bases to trimming and J lost 4 bases, with 17 bases between them. The CDR3 sequence: CSVDPVREGSDTQYF. The DNA of the CDR3 is TGCAGCGTTGACCCTGTGCGGGAAGGGTCAGATACGCAGTATTTT.

The genes are TRBV5-1 and TRBJ1-6; D ambiguous. CDR1 and CDR2 (germline): SGHRS, YFSETQ. CDR3 size: 14 residues. V dropped 2 bases and J dropped 9 bases, with 12 bases sitting between them. The CDR3 spells CASSFTVNGSPLHF. DNA of the CDR3: TGCGCCAGCAGCTTTACAGTTAACGGTTCACCCCTCCACTTT.

Here the CDR3 reads CASSLRGVASNQPQHF. The CDR3 nucleotides read TGTGCCAGCAGCTTAAGGGGCGTCGCCAGCAATCAGCCCCAGCATTTT. The chain joins TRBV7-2 to TRBJ1-5; possibly TRBD1 for D (5 bases). The germline V and J ends were trimmed by 2 bases and 1 base, with 12 bases remaining between them. In germline, CDR1 is SGHTA, CDR2 FQGNSA. The CDR3 is made up of 16 amino acids.

The rearrangement uses TRBV19 and TRBJ2-3; 8 nucleotides agree with TRBD1. Germline V CDR1 and CDR2: LNHDA, SQIVND (reference sequence). This CDR3 spans 13 amino acids. Losses at the gene ends were 6 bases for V and 5 bases for J; bases not matched to a gene: 4. The DNA for the CDR3 is TGTGCCAGTAGACAGGGGGTGCGAGATACGCAGTATTTT. This encodes CASRQGVRDTQYF.

This clone was counted a single time. The chain employs TRBV29-1 and TRBJ1-1; the D gene is possibly TRBD1 (5 bases). V was shortened by 6 bases and J by 10 bases, with 18 bases between the two germline ends. The germline V gene has CDR1 SQVTM and CDR2 ANQGSEA. The CDR3 spans 12 residues. The CDR3 loop reads CSVAPQTDRAFF. The CDR3, as DNA: TGCAGCGTGGCCCCCCAGACAGACCGAGCTTTCTTT.

This chain uses TRBV10-2 with TRBJ2-1; 9 bases are shared with TRBD2. Per germline, CDR1 WSHSY and CDR2 SAAADI. The length of the CDR3 is 18 residues. V was pared by 4 bases and J by 5 bases, with 15 bases of the junction left unmatched. The CDR3 region has the DNA TGCGCCAGCAGTGGGCCGGGACTAGCATCCGTTGATAACAATGAGCAGTTCTTC. Its protein is CASSGPGLASVDNNEQFF.